Listed here are 24 T cell receptor beta chains from one sample, sequenced in a study of OX40 agonist ivuxolimab in advanced cancers. Only in-frame clones appear in the TCRdb table, and some are missing; sequencing was by immunoSEQ multiplex PCR. The table includes about 60,000 clones, about 89% detected once. Sequences were derived from CD4+ or CD8+ T cells sorted from blood, sampled in a trial of the OX40 agonist ivuxolimab. The receptors were sampled from an adult with an advanced solid tumor such as melanoma, head and neck, liver or kidney cancer.

This chain's CDR3 is CASTTSSQSTDTQYF. CDR3 coding DNA: TGTGCCAGCACCACCTCGTCCCAAAGCACAGATACGCAGTATTTT. The chain links TRBV28 to TRBJ2-3, with D unclear. Germline CDR1 MDHEN, CDR2 SYDVKM. Deletions cut 7 bases from V and 0 bases from J, with 14 bases between. The CDR3 consists of 15 residues.

The J gene is TRBJ2-4, the V gene TRBV7-2, with D perhaps TRBD2 (6 bases). V shed 5 bases and J shed 7 bases, with 15 bases lying between them. From germline, CDR1 is SGHTA and CDR2 FQGNSA. The CDR3 extends over 14 amino acids. This CDR3 reads CASSPPGVGNIQYF. CDR3 sequence (DNA): TGTGCCAGCAGCCCCCCGGGGGTTGGGAACATTCAGTACTTC.

In nucleotides, the CDR3 is TGTGCCAGCAGCCCCCATGGTAATGAGCAGTTCTTC. As protein: CASSPHGNEQFF. V gene TRBV5-8 combines with J gene TRBJ2-1; D call uncertain. In germline, CDR1 is SGHTS, CDR2 YDEGEE. The V gene lost 4 bases and the J gene lost 7 bases, with 9 bases spanning the gap. This CDR3 is built from 12 residues.

The CDR3, as DNA: TGTGCCAGCAGCGTCGGTAGGGCAGGGAGCTCCTACGAGCAGTACTTC. Protein product: CASSVGRAGSSYEQYF. The chain recombines TRBV9 with TRBJ2-7; D may correspond to TRBD1 or TRBD2 (5 bases each). This CDR3 has 16 amino acids. Deletions cut 2 bases from V and 0 bases from J, with 15 bases between. Looked up from germline, CDR1 is SGDLS and CDR2 is YYNGEE.

The chain couples TRBV18 to TRBJ1-5; no definite D call. Germline CDR1 is KGHSH and CDR2 is LQKENI. Deletions cut 3 bases from V and 2 bases from J, with 11 bases between. CDR3 length equals 15 residues. CDR3 region: CASSPGGPGNQPQHF. Written as DNA, the CDR3 is TGTGCCAGCTCACCGGGAGGGCCGGGCAATCAGCCCCAGCATTTT.

This sequence joins TRBV5-1 and TRBJ2-5, with D possibly being TRBD1 (6 bases). V lost 1 base, J lost 1 base, and 11 bases lay in between. The CDR3 loop spans 15 amino acids. The germline V gene encodes CDR1 SGHRS and CDR2 YFSETQ. The CDR3 loop reads CASSLSGQTQETQYF. CDR3 DNA: TGCGCCAGCAGCTTGTCCGGACAGACCCAAGAGACCCAGTACTTC.

This sequence joins TRBV7-2 and TRBJ2-6; D is ambiguous. The CDR3 covers 17 residues. Deletions cut 3 bases from V and 3 bases from J, with 15 bases between. Germline CDR1 is SGHTA and CDR2 is FQGNSA. The chain's CDR3 is CASSLQASVYGANVLTF. The DNA of the CDR3 is TGTGCCAGCAGCTTGCAAGCTTCCGTCTATGGGGCCAACGTCCTGACTTTC.

The chain is built from TRBV15 and TRBJ2-2; no reliable D call. Germline V lookup: CDR1 LNHNV, CDR2 YYDKDF (reference sequence). The CDR3 totals 16 residues. Trimming left V 0 bases short and J 7 bases short, with 15 bases between. The CDR3 loop is CATSRDPVQAGGELFF. CDR3 DNA: TGTGCCACCAGCAGAGATCCCGTTCAGGCCGGCGGGGAGCTGTTTTTT.

The chain carries TRBV10-3 and TRBJ1-5; D not certain. Germline V gene sequence: CDR1 ENHRY, CDR2 SYGVKD. Trimming took 9 bases from V and 3 from J, leaving 9 bases between them. The CDR3 is 12 amino acids. The CDR3: CAISKPNQPQHF. The CDR3 nucleotides are TGTGCCATTTCAAAACCCAATCAGCCCCAGCATTTT.

The chain carries TRBV21-1 and TRBJ1-2; the D segment call TRBD1 is taken from the table without a DNA check. TRBV21-1 is designated a pseudogene. The length of the CDR3 is 14 residues. Here the CDR3 DNA reads TGTGCCAGCAGCGACTCCGGGACATTGTGTGGCTACACCTTC. Amino acids: CASSDSGTLCGYTF.

This clone was seen just once. The chain joins TRBV6-5 to TRBJ1-2; D possibly corresponds to TRBD1 (6 bases). This CDR3 comprises 12 residues. V lost 5 bases and J 3 bases, leaving 7 bases between the germline ends. The germline V gene has CDR1 MNHEY and CDR2 SVGAGI. DNA of the CDR3: TGTGCCAGCAGTGAGGGGGACTATGGCTACACCTTC. It is translated as CASSEGDYGYTF.

V is TRBV5-1 and J is TRBJ2-1; D gene uncertain. This CDR3 is built from 12 residues. With 3 bases removed from V and 6 bases from J, the gap between germline ends came to 7 bases. The germline gives CDR1 SGHRS, CDR2 YFSETQ. CDR3 coding DNA: TGCGCCAGCAGCTGGAACAGCAATGAGCAGTTCTTC. It codes for CASSWNSNEQFF.

The chain uses TRBV4-3 and TRBJ2-3, with D possibly being TRBD2 (5 bases). The CDR3 is 19 amino acids. Germline CDR1 reads LGHNA; CDR2 reads YSLEER. V shed 0 bases and J shed 0 bases, with 19 bases lying between them. CDR3: CASSQDRGRARHSTDTQYF. The CDR3 DNA sequence: TGCGCCAGCAGCCAAGATCGAGGGCGGGCCCGTCATAGCACAGATACGCAGTATTTT.

This clone was counted a single time. The chain employs TRBV7-8 and TRBJ2-5; maybe TRBD2 (5 bases). Trimming took off 1 base at V and 10 bases at J, with 13 bases between the two ends. Germline CDR1 reads SGHVS; CDR2 reads FQNEAQ. There are 13 residues in the CDR3. The CDR3 protein is CASSLEVGRGQYF. As DNA, the CDR3 is TGTGCCAGCAGCTTAGAAGTGGGGAGAGGCCAGTACTTC. Drawing the rest from reference TRBV7-8 and TRBJ2-5, the complete variable domain is GAGVSQSPRYKVAKRGQDVALRCDPISGHVSLFWYQQALGQGPEFLTYFQNEAQLDKSGLPSDRFFAERPEGSVSTLKIQRTQQEDSAVYLCASSLEVGRGQYFGPGTRLLVL.

This clone turned up a few times. The rearrangement joins TRBV4-2 to TRBJ2-1, with D tentatively TRBD1 (7 bases). Germline values: CDR1 LGHNA, CDR2 YNFKEQ. Trimming stripped 2 bases from V and 0 bases from J, with 14 bases between. The CDR3 has 17 residues. CDR3 sequence (DNA): TGTGCCAGCAGCCAACAGGGGGGCGCGAGCTCCTACAATGAGCAGTTCTTC. Its protein is CASSQQGGASSYNEQFF.

The genes are TRBV9 and TRBJ2-5; D possibly corresponds to TRBD1 (6 bases). Germline V gene sequence: CDR1 SGDLS, CDR2 YYNGEE. The CDR3 runs to 14 residues. V shed 1 base and J shed 0 bases, with 7 bases lying between them. The CDR3: CASSVQGYQETQYF. The CDR3 DNA sequence: TGTGCCAGCAGCGTACAGGGGTACCAAGAGACCCAGTACTTC.

The chain is built from TRBV20-1 and TRBJ1-3; D is unclear. Trimming took off 5 bases at V and 4 bases at J, with 6 bases between the two ends. From germline, CDR1 is DFQATT and CDR2 SNEGSKA (reference sequence). The CDR3 loop spans 11 amino acids. CDR3: CSAEEGNTIYF. As DNA, the CDR3 is TGCAGTGCTGAAGAGGGAAACACCATATATTTT.

As for this clone: The sample holds other DNA sequences that translate to the same CDR3. This rearrangement joins TRBV14 to TRBJ1-5; D not certain. The CDR3 is made up of 12 amino acids. Between the trimmed V and J ends, which lost 5 bases and 0 bases, there was a span of 2 bases. Germline values: CDR1 SGHDN, CDR2 FVKESK. Here the CDR3 reads CASSDSNQPQHF. The CDR3 DNA follows: TGTGCCAGCAGCGATAGCAATCAGCCCCAGCATTTT.

This clone appeared a few times. This chain uses TRBV29-1 with TRBJ1-1; D is uncertain. The CDR3 is made up of 11 amino acids. The germline gives CDR1 SQVTM, CDR2 ANQGSEA. The V end was cut by 8 bases, the J end by 0 bases, with 7 bases between. CDR3 amino acids: CSFAMNTEAFF. CDR3 DNA: TGCAGCTTCGCTATGAACACTGAAGCTTTCTTT.

The V gene is TRBV5-1, the J gene TRBJ2-3, with 8 bases that match TRBD2. There are 16 residues in the CDR3. Germline-derived CDR1 and CDR2 are SGHRS and YFSETQ. The trim removed 1 base at V and 4 bases at J, leaving 8 bases unmatched. The CDR3 DNA reads TGCGCCAGCAGCTTGTCCGGTCGGGAGGGCGCAGATACGCAGTATTTT. It codes for CASSLSGREGADTQYF.

The rearrangement uses TRBV27 and TRBJ2-1; 7 bases line up with TRBD2. Germline V gives CDR1 MNHEY, CDR2 SMNVEV (reference sequence). V dropped 3 bases and J dropped 1; count of bases not matched to a gene: 6. This CDR3 is 16 amino acids long. Written as DNA, the CDR3 is TGTGCCAGCAGTTTCGGGCTAGCGGTTTCCTACAATGAGCAGTTCTTC. This gives the protein CASSFGLAVSYNEQFF.

J is TRBJ1-3 and V is TRBV7-6, with D uncertain. Germline loops: CDR1 SGHVS, CDR2 FNYEAQ. This CDR3 is built from 14 residues. The germline V and J ends were trimmed by 4 bases and 5 bases, with 12 bases remaining between them. CDR3 amino acids: CASSSPRIRNTIYF. The CDR3 DNA reads TGTGCCAGCAGCTCCCCCCGCATTCGAAACACCATATATTTT.

This clone is a singleton in its sample. The V call is TRBV6-6, the J call TRBJ2-5; D unclear. CDR3 length equals 13 residues. CDR1 MNHNY and CDR2 SVGAGI come from the germline V gene (reference sequence). The V gene lost 5 bases and the J gene lost 5 bases, with 12 bases spanning the gap. The CDR3, as DNA: TGTGCCAGCAGTCCCGGGCCGCTGGAGACCCAGTACTTC. Protein: CASSPGPLETQYF.

V is TRBV5-4 and J is TRBJ2-7; D possibly corresponds to TRBD1 (5 bases). Germline V gene sequence: CDR1 SGHNT, CDR2 YYREEE (reference sequence). Trimming pared 3 bases from V and 4 bases from J, leaving 8 bases between. The CDR3 loop spans 12 amino acids. CDR3 loop: CASSSDRYEQYF. CDR3 sequence (DNA): TGTGCCAGCAGCTCCGACAGATACGAGCAGTACTTC.